What follows is one T cell receptor beta chain and its context. This specimen comes from a study of blood T cell repertoires in COVID-19. The CDR3 totals 16 residues. CDR1 is LNHNV and CDR2 is YYDKDF in the germline V gene (reference sequence). Trimming stripped 3 bases from V and 3 bases from J, with 14 bases between. Clones were sequenced by immunoSEQ multiplex PCR, and TCRdb holds only the in-frame ones, with some missing. This table holds roughly 320,000 clones, 90% to 95% found once. V and J are TRBV15 and TRBJ2-2, with D possibly matching TRBD2 (5 bases). The sequenced material came from PBMCs or T cells enriched from blood (not recorded which). The sequence was obtained from a woman aged 30 to 39 who had been exposed to COVID-19. The CDR3 spells CATSSTSGWDTGELFF. CDR3 in DNA: TGTGCCACCAGCAGCACTAGTGGGTGGGACACCGGGGAGCTGTTTTTT.